The rows below give T cell receptor beta chains drawn from one sample of a study of shared clonotypes between healthy human individuals. The data were produced by immunoSEQ multiplex PCR, yet TCRdb's version contains in-frame clones alone and is incomplete. The repertoire holds 450,000 to 500,000 clones, with around four fifths as singletons. Sequencing input: PBMCs. The source of these receptors is a woman aged 40-49 years in good health. Some clones in this sample may be carry-over from other donors' samples. Each CDR3 is given with its conserved first and last residue. A D gene is named only where the DNA matches it firmly. Expanded clones are given a class, and other clones once, few, many or no size at all.

clone size	V gene	J gene	D gene	CDR3 DNA	CDR3 protein
-	TRBV5-1	TRBJ2-1	-	TGCGCCAGCAGCTTGGAGGGGTCAGGAGAACGGCAGTTCTTC	CASSLEGSGERQFF
-	TRBV18	TRBJ1-1	TRBD1	TGTGCCAGCTCACCTGGACAGGGGAGCACTGAAGCTTTCTTT	CASSPGQGSTEAFF
-	TRBV20-1	TRBJ1-2	-	TGCAGTGCCGGGGCAGGGGATGCCTACACCTTC	CSAGAGDAYTF
once	TRBV7-3	TRBJ2-3	-	TGTGCCAGCACCCTTGGGGTTTCTAGCACAGATACGCAGTATTTT	CASTLGVSSTDTQYF
-	TRBV2	TRBJ1-5	-	TGTGCCAGCGTGACAGATAGCAATCAGCCCCAGCATTTT	CASVTDSNQPQHF
-	TRBV7-2	TRBJ2-1	-	TGTGCCAGCAGCTTAGGGCCCGGTTATGAGCAGTTCTTC	CASSLGPGYEQFF
-	TRBV11-2	TRBJ2-7	-	TGTGCCAGCAGCTTAGAAGGGCGGAAAACCTACGAGCAGTACTTC	CASSLEGRKTYEQYF
-	TRBV11-3	TRBJ2-1	-	TGTGCCAGCAGCTTCGCCAGGGTAGGTGAGCAGTTCTTC	CASSFARVGEQFF
-	TRBV28	TRBJ1-2	-	TGTGCCAGCAGTTTAAGTGTTCGGAGCTATGGCTACACCTTC	CASSLSVRSYGYTF
-	TRBV6-1	TRBJ2-3	-	TGTGCCAGCAGTGAAAACGGGAGATACACAGATACGCAGTATTTT	CASSENGRYTDTQYF
-	TRBV10-3	TRBJ2-7	-	TGTGCCATCAGTGACCAGGAGGGCCGTTACGAGCAGTACTTC	CAISDQEGRYEQYF
many	TRBV4-1	TRBJ1-2	-	TGCGCCAGCAGCCAACGGGATAACTATGGCTACACCTTC	CASSQRDNYGYTF
-	TRBV30	TRBJ2-3	-	TGTGCCTGGAGTGTGATCGAAGATACGCAGTATTTT	CAWSVIEDTQYF
-	TRBV28	TRBJ1-2	-	TGTGCCAGCAGTAGGGGTTATCACTATGGCTACACCTTC	CASSRGYHYGYTF
once	TRBV2	TRBJ2-7	TRBD2	TGTGCCAGCAGTGAACCGGGGGCTAGCGGGACCTACGAGCAGTACTTC	CASSEPGASGTYEQYF
-	TRBV4-1	TRBJ1-4	TRBD1	TGCGCCAGCAGCCAAGATCTTGGGACAGGGGCCGAAAAACTGTTTTTT	CASSQDLGTGAEKLFF
-	TRBV5-1	TRBJ2-1	TRBD2	TGCGCCAGCAGCGAGACTAGCGGGTCCAATGAGCAGTTCTTC	CASSETSGSNEQFF
-	TRBV28	TRBJ2-3	-	TGTGCCAGCAGTAAGGTGGGGGCCGCCTCTCGTACAGATACGCAGTATTTT	CASSKVGAASRTDTQYF
-	TRBV5-6	TRBJ2-7	TRBD2	TGTGCCAGCAGCGGGGCTAGCGGAAACTACGAGCAGTACTTC	CASSGASGNYEQYF
-	TRBV19	TRBJ2-7	-	TGTGCCAGTAGTATAAAGGGCGGTCGGTCAGGGGACGAGCAGTACTTC	CASSIKGGRSGDEQYF
once	TRBV11-2	TRBJ2-1	TRBD1	TGTGCCAGCAGCTCCGACAGGGCCGGTGAGCAGTTCTTC	CASSSDRAGEQFF
-	TRBV4-3	TRBJ2-2	-	TGCGCCAGCAGCCAAACAGGGCGCGGCACCGGGGAGCTGTTTTTT	CASSQTGRGTGELFF
-	TRBV7-8	TRBJ1-1	-	TGTGCCAGTGGCAGGGTGAACACTGAAGCTTTCTTT	CASGRVNTEAFF
once	TRBV2	TRBJ2-7	-	TGTGCCAGCAGTAACAGTCTCGGGGACGTAGAGCAGTACTTC	CASSNSLGDVEQYF
-	TRBV7-8	TRBJ2-7	-	TGTGCCAGCAGCCCGGACTTCTTAGCATTCGACGAGCAGTACTTC	CASSPDFLAFDEQYF
-	TRBV27	TRBJ1-1	-	TGTGCCAGCAGTCCCCTCCTAGGGTTGAACACTGAAGCTTTCTTT	CASSPLLGLNTEAFF
-	TRBV10-3	TRBJ1-2	-	TGTGCCATCAGTGCCTCGGCCTCCGGACCGGACTATGGCTACACCTTC	CAISASASGPDYGYTF
-	TRBV27	TRBJ2-7	-	TGTGCCAGCAAAGGGATCTACGAGCAGTACTTC	CASKGIYEQYF
-	TRBV28	TRBJ1-1	TRBD1	TGTGCCAGCAGTTTGTCTTCCAGGGGGCTTTCTGAAGCTTTCTTT	CASSLSSRGLSEAFF
-	TRBV28	TRBJ1-1	-	TGTGCCAGCAGTTTAAGTGGGTCACGGGGGAACACTGAAGCTTTCTTT	CASSLSGSRGNTEAFF
-	TRBV11-2	TRBJ2-1	-	TGTGCCAGCAGCCAAGATAGAAACTCTTACAATGAGCAGTTCTTC	CASSQDRNSYNEQFF
-	TRBV18	TRBJ2-7	-	TGTGCCAGCTCACGGGACCTCCAAGCCCACGAGCAGTACTTC	CASSRDLQAHEQYF
many	TRBV5-1	TRBJ2-5	TRBD1	TGCGCCAGCAGCTTGGGCGGACAGGCCCTCCAAGAGACCCAGTACTTC	CASSLGGQALQETQYF
few	TRBV6-1	TRBJ2-2	-	TGTGCCAGCAGTGAAACAGGGCCCCCCGGGGAGCTGTTTTTT	CASSETGPPGELFF
once	TRBV6-5	TRBJ2-7	TRBD2	TGTGCCAGCAGTTACTCGAAGCGGGAGAGATCCTACGAGCAGTACTTC	CASSYSKRERSYEQYF
-	TRBV27	TRBJ1-4	-	TGTGCCAGCAGAGCTCGACGGACTTCCCTTGCAACTAATGAAAAACTGTTTTTT	CASRARRTSLATNEKLFF
few	TRBV30	TRBJ2-2	-	TGTGCCTGGAGTGGGGGACTTCTTTCGAACACCGGGGAGCTGTTTTTT	CAWSGGLLSNTGELFF
-	TRBV28	TRBJ1-1	-	TGTGCCAGCAGTTTATCTGGGAACACTGAAGCTTTCTTT	CASSLSGNTEAFF
-	TRBV19	TRBJ2-3	TRBD2	TGTGCCAGTAGTCCCCTACTAGCGGGAGCGACAGATACGCAGTATTTT	CASSPLLAGATDTQYF
-	TRBV28	TRBJ2-7	TRBD2	TGTGCCAGCAGCCGCAGCGGGAGTACTTCCTACGAGCAGTACTTC	CASSRSGSTSYEQYF